The 2 T cell receptor beta chains listed next were all sequenced from one sample in a study of vaccination effects on CD4 cells after COVID-19. Using viral peptide pools, the ViraFEST assay grew out antigen-specific CD4+ T cells prior to sequencing. Subsequent to a culture period of nine to ten days, CD4+ T cells were isolated. The vaccine recipients had no prior SARS-CoV-2 infection, with negative nucleocapsid antibodies. What these receptors recognize is not known. Measured with immunoSEQ multiplex PCR; TCRdb has only the in-frame clones, and not every one. The sample has 30,000 to 40,000 clones, around 67% seen once. The source was CD4+ T cells from PBMCs cultured with SARS-CoV-2 spike peptides, collected before COVID-19 vaccination. These TCRs come from a human donor who received a COVID-19 vaccine.

The sample holds a few counts of this clone. The chain combines TRBV7-9 with TRBJ2-6; 10 nucleotides match TRBD1. The V gene's germline CDR1 is SEHNR and CDR2 FQNEAQ (reference sequence). The CDR3 extends over 18 amino acids. The ends lost 5 bases at V and 2 bases at J; junction bases unmatched: 9. The CDR3 spells CASSVDRDRGPGANVLTF. CDR3 coding DNA: TGTGCCAGCAGCGTAGACCGGGACAGGGGTCCTGGGGCCAACGTCCTGACTTTC.

This clone has only a few counts. This rearrangement joins TRBV7-9 to TRBJ2-1; 11 bases match TRBD1. Losses at the gene ends were 4 bases for V and 8 bases for J; bases not matched to a gene: 10. CDR3 size: 16 residues. Germline V gene lookup returns CDR1 SEHNR and CDR2 FQNEAQ (reference sequence). Here the CDR3 DNA reads TGTGCCAGCAGCTCAAAATGGGGACAGGGGGTCGATGAGCAGTTCTTC. Translation gives CASSSKWGQGVDEQFF.